These T cell receptor beta chains were read from a single sample in a study of regulatory T cells in long-lasting Graves disease. TCRdb used MiXCR to reprocess the multiplex PCR reads, holding one entry per CDR3 protein. The sample lists a few hundred thousand distinct CDR3 sequences, approximately 25% occurring once. Sequenced here: peripheral blood mononuclear cells (PBMCs), sampled when the disease was refractory, from a patient treated with antithyroid drugs. The origin of the receptors is a woman in her forties with Graves disease. Both conserved end residues are part of each CDR3. D genes are given only for firm matches. For some rows the clone size is stated as once, few or many, or as a class when expanded; others skip it.

>.|TRBV4-1|TRBJ1-5|.
CASSQLQGMFNQPQHF
TGCGCCAGCAGCCAACTACAAGGAATGTTCAATCAGCCCCAGCATTTT
>few|TRBV7-9|TRBJ1-1|.
CASSLFVGVVGAFF
TGTGCCAGCAGCTTATTCGTAGGGGTGGTGGGGGCTTTCTTT
>.|TRBV15|TRBJ2-2|.
CATSRVGGANTGELFF
TGTGCCACCAGCAGAGTGGGCGGCGCGAACACCGGGGAGCTGTTTTTT
>many|TRBV7-2|TRBJ1-3|.
CASRHPGSGNTIYF
TGTGCCAGCCGTCATCCAGGGTCTGGAAACACCATATATTTT
>few|TRBV20-1|TRBJ1-1|TRBD1
CSARTGPEAFF
TGCAGTGCCAGGACAGGGCCAGAAGCTTTCTTT
>many|TRBV6-5|TRBJ1-2|.
CASSYSIMYYGYTF
TGTGCCAGCAGTTACTCGATTATGTACTATGGCTACACCTTC
>many|TRBV28|TRBJ1-6|.
CASSPHIITNNSPLHF
TGTGCCAGCAGTCCTCACATCATCACGAATAATTCACCCCTCCACTTT
>.|TRBV19|TRBJ1-1|.
CASRPQGSEAFF
TGTGCCAGTAGGCCCCAGGGGAGTGAAGCTTTCTTT
>many|TRBV3-1|TRBJ2-5|.
CATRHGQGTQYF
TGTGCCACCCGCCATGGGCAAGGGACCCAGTACTTC
>many|TRBV29-1|TRBJ1-2|.
CSVDRQGLYYGYTF
TGCAGCGTTGACAGGCAGGGTCTCTACTATGGCTACACCTTC
>many|TRBV28|TRBJ2-2|.
CASSHRNTGELFF
TGTGCCAGCAGCCACAGGAACACCGGGGAGCTGTTTTTT
>many|TRBV19|TRBJ1-5|.
CASNVGRGNQPQHF
TGTGCCAGTAACGTGGGCAGGGGCAATCAGCCCCAGCATTTT
>few|TRBV6-2/TRBV6-3|TRBJ1-3|.
CASSYLGQGGNTIYF
TGTGCCAGCAGTTACCTGGGGCAGGGGGGAAACACCATATATTTT
>.|TRBV11-3|TRBJ2-2|.
CASSPNPGGNTGELFF
TGTGCCAGCAGCCCGAACCCCGGCGGGAACACCGGGGAGCTGTTTTTT
>.|TRBV5-5|TRBJ2-5|.
CASSLEGRVLETQYF
TGTGCCAGCAGCTTGGAAGGCAGGGTTTTAGAGACCCAGTACTTC
>many|TRBV6-1|TRBJ1-4|.
CACRRDINEKLFF
TGTGCCTGCAGACGGGACATCAATGAAAAACTGTTTTTT
>many|TRBV7-8|TRBJ2-5|.
CASSRGTVQETQYF
TGTGCCAGCAGCCGGGGGACCGTCCAAGAGACCCAGTACTTC
>.|TRBV9|TRBJ2-7|.
CASSAGTASSYEQYF
TGTGCCAGCAGCGCCGGGACCGCAAGTTCCTACGAGCAGTACTTC
>.|TRBV10-2|TRBJ2-2|.
CASSSSSINTGELFF
TGCGCCAGCAGTTCTAGCTCTATTAACACCGGGGAGCTGTTTTTT
>many|TRBV6-1|TRBJ2-5|.
CASRNKETQYF
TGTGCCAGCAGAAATAAAGAGACCCAGTACTTC
>.|TRBV6-4|TRBJ2-7|.
CASSESGDSYEQYF
TGTGCCAGCAGTGAATCAGGGGACTCCTACGAGCAGTACTTC
>few|TRBV7-3|TRBJ2-6|.
CASSLGGSGTNVLTF
TGTGCCAGCAGCTTAGGTGGTTCTGGGACCAACGTCCTGACTTTC
>many|TRBV18|TRBJ1-1|.
CASLSVRGAMNTEAFF
TGTGCCAGCCTGAGCGTAAGGGGGGCCATGAACACTGAAGCTTTCTTT
>few|TRBV20-1|TRBJ1-2|.
CSARDNPWGYTF
TGCAGTGCCAGGGACAATCCCTGGGGCTACACCTTC
>.|TRBV24-1|TRBJ2-2|.
CATSDSGPSRRTGELFF
TGTGCCACCAGTGATTCCGGTCCCTCTAGGAGGACCGGGGAGCTGTTTTTT
>.|TRBV7-9|TRBJ2-7|.
CASSLGGSSSYEQYF
TGTGCCAGCAGCTTAGGAGGGTCCAGCTCCTACGAGCAGTACTTC
>.|TRBV10-3|TRBJ1-1|.
CAVSDWAGTNTEAFF
TGTGCCGTCAGTGACTGGGCAGGAACGAACACTGAAGCTTTCTTT
>.|TRBV14|TRBJ1-2|.
CASSQEGQPYFGYTF
TGTGCCAGCAGCCAAGAAGGACAGCCCTATTTTGGCTACACCTTC
>many|TRBV5-5|TRBJ2-7|.
CASSFSHGGEQYF
TGTGCCAGCAGCTTTTCCCATGGCGGGGAGCAGTACTTC
>few|TRBV20-1|TRBJ2-7|TRBD2
CSARGASGRKAYEQYF
TGCAGTGCTAGAGGGGCTAGCGGGAGGAAAGCCTACGAGCAGTACTTC
>many|TRBV3-1|TRBJ1-1|.
CASSPRQRGEAFF
TGTGCCAGCAGTCCAAGACAGAGGGGTGAAGCTTTCTTT
>few|TRBV25-1|TRBJ2-2|.
CASSEFAHLGTGELFF
TGTGCCAGCAGTGAATTTGCCCATTTGGGAACCGGGGAGCTGTTTTTT
>many|TRBV28|TRBJ1-2|.
CASSPLWDINYGYTF
TGTGCCAGCAGCCCATTATGGGACATTAACTATGGCTACACCTTC